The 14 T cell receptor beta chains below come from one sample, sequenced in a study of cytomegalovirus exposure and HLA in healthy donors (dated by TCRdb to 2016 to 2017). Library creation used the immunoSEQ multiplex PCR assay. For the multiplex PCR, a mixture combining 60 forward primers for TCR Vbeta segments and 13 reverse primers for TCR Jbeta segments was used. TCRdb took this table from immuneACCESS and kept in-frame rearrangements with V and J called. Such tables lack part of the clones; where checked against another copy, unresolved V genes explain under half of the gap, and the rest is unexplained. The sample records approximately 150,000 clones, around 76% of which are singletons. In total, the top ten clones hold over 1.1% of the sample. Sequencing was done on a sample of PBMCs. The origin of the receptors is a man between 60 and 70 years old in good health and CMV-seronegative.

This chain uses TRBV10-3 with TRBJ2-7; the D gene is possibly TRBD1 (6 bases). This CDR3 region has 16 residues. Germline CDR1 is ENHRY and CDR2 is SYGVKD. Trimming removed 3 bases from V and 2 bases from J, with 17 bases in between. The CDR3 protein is CAISDRRNAGAYEQYF. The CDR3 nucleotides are TGTGCCATCAGTGACCGCCGTAATGCAGGGGCCTACGAGCAGTACTTC.

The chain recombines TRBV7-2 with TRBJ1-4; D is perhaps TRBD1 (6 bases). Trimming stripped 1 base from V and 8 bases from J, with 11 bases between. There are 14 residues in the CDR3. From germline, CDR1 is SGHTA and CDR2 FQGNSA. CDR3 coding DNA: TGTGCCAGCAGCTTAGGACAGGCCTACGAAAAACTGTTTTTT. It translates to CASSLGQAYEKLFF.

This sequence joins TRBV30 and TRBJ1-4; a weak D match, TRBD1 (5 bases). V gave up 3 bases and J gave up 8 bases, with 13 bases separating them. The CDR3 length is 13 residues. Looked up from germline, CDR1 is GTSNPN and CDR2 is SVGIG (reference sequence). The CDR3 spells CAWSLNRGEKLFF. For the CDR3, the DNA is TGTGCCTGGAGCTTAAACCGGGGGGAAAAACTGTTTTTT.

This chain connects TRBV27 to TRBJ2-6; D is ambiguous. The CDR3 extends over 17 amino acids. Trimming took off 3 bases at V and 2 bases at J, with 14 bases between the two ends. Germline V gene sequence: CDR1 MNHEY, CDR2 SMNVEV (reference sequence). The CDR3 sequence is CASSLRFIEAGANVLTF. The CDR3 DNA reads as TGTGCCAGCAGTTTGAGATTTATCGAGGCTGGGGCCAACGTCCTGACTTTC.

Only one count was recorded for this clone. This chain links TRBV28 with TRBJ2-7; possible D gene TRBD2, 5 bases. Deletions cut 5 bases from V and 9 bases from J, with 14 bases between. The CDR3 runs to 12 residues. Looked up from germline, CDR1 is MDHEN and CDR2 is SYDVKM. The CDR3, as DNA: TGTGCCAGCAGTCCGGGATCCTGGACGCAGTACTTC. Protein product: CASSPGSWTQYF.

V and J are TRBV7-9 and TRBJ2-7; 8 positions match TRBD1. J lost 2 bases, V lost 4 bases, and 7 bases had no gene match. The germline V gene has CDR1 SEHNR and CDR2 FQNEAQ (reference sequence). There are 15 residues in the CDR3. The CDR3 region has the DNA TGTGCCAGCAGCTACAGGGGGGAGGATCCCTACGAGCAGTACTTC. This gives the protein CASSYRGEDPYEQYF.

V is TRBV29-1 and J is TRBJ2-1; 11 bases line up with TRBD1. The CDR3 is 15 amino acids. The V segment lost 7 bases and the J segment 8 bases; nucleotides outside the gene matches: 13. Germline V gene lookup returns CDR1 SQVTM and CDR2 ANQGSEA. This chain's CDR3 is CSAYTGQGALDEQFF. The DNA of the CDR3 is TGCAGCGCCTACACCGGACAGGGGGCATTAGATGAGCAGTTCTTC.

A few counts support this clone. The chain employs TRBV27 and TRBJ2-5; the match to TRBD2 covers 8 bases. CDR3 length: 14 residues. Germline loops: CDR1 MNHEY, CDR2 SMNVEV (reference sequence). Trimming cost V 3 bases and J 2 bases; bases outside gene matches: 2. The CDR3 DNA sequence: TGTGCCAGCAGTTTTCGGGAGGGTCAAGAGACCCAGTACTTC. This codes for CASSFREGQETQYF.

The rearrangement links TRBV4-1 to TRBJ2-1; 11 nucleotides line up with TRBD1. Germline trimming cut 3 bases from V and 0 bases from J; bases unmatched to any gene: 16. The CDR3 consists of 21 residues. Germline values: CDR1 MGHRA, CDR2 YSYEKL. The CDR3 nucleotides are TGCGCCAGCAGCCACCCGAGGACAGGGGGCCGCGGGCGTCCCTCCTACAATGAGCAGTTCTTC. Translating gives CASSHPRTGGRGRPSYNEQFF.

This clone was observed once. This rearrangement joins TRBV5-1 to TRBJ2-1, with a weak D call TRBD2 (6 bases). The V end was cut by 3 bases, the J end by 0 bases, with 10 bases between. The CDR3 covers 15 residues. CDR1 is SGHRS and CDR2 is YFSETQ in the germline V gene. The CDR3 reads CASSSREPSYNEQFF. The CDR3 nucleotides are TGCGCCAGCAGCTCCCGGGAGCCCTCCTACAATGAGCAGTTCTTC.

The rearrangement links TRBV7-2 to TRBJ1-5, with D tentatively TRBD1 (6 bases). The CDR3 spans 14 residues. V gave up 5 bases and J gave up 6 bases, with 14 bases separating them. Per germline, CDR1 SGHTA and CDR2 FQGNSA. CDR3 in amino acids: CASSPHGGPQPQHF. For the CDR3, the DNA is TGTGCCAGCAGCCCCCATGGGGGCCCTCAGCCCCAGCATTTT.

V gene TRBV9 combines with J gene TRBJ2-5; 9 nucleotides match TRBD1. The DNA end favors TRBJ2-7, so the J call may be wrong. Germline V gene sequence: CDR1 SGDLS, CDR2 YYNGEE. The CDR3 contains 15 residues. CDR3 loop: CASSVAPGQGYEQYF. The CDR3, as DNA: TGTGCCAGCAGCGTAGCACCGGGACAGGGCTACGAGCAGTACTTC.

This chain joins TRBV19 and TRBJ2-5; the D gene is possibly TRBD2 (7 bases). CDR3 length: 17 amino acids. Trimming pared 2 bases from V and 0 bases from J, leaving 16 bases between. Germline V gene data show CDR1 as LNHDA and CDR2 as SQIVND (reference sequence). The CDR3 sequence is CASSIPQGGLDQETQYF. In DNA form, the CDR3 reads TGTGCCAGTAGTATACCACAGGGCGGACTAGACCAAGAGACCCAGTACTTC.

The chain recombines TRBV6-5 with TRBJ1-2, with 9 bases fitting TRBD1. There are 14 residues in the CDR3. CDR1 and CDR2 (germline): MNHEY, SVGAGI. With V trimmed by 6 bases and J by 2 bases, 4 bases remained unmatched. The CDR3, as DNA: TGTGCCAGCAGCCGGACAGGGGCCAACTATGGCTACACCTTC. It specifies CASSRTGANYGYTF.